This paragraph reports one T cell receptor beta chain. Its antigen is currently not known. No much larger clone exists at a distance of one base, and base qualities are not known. The sample originates from a study of T cell responses to AZD1222 COVID-19 vaccine (dated by TCRdb to the early 2020s). About the investigation overall: AZD1222 recipients with second doses at about 4 weeks or about 12 weeks were pooled, because spike-specific TCR depth and breadth did not differ between schedules. Trial participants were enrolled by age into 18-55, 56-69 and 70-plus year subgroups, with roughly 150, 30 and 60 TCR-sequenced participants respectively. A total of just over 230 trial participants underwent TCR sequencing, of whom roughly 210 had received two doses of AZD1222 and approximately 25 had received two doses of the MenACWY control vaccine.

On the study overall, not on this receptor specifically: Spike-specific TCR breadth and depth rose significantly after two AZD1222 doses compared with day 0 and with MenACWY recipients. The vaccine-associated CD4 TCRs covered the entire spike protein, and the dominant responses fell in regions 160-218 and 743-854. Because no day 14 peak-response samples were available, repertoires were characterized only after the peak T cell response. In the small 56-69-year group, the increase in depth fell short of significance, most likely because of low power. Conclusions about previously exposed vaccinees are limited because only a handful of AZD1222 recipients were SARS-CoV-2 seropositive at baseline. Most participants were white British and females outnumbered males, and the authors suggested that clonal diversity may have been underestimated. Reportedly, almost half of the unique spike-specific TCRs recognized epitopes lying outside the regions that are mutated in the B.1.351 and B.1.1.7 variants.

The sample's time point label, in plain terms: baseline before first vaccination. Samples from vaccinated people were obtained from the UK trials COV001 and COV002, which included a single-blind randomized controlled phase 2/3 trial of AZD1222 (ChAdOx1 nCoV-19) in healthy adults. For TCRbeta chain sequencing, PBMC samples from trial participants were taken at day 0 and at day 28 after the second dose. The germline V gene gives CDR1 as MDHEN and CDR2 as SYDVKM. From the cysteine through the valine, the CDR3 covers 14 amino acids. Only CDR3 DNA remains: 42 bases, in frame from the first base. Trimming leaves V shorter by 4 bases and J shorter by 4 bases, with the junction holding 7 bases beyond the gene matches. The CDR3 regions of human TCRbeta chains were subjected to immunosequencing. Turning to the authors' computational methods: Repertoire TCRs were matched against a reference library of SARS-CoV-2-specific TCRs generated with the MIRA antigen-specificity platform. Breadth meant the fraction of unique TCRs that were SARS-CoV-2-associated, whereas depth meant the fraction of total T cells that were SARS-CoV-2-associated. Using the MIRA data, each spike-specific TCR was mapped to the spike region that the TCR reacts to and placed in a CD4 or CD8 class. Log10-transformed breadth and depth values were compared by one-way ANOVA with Sidak's multiple comparisons tests. Sourced from immuneACCESS, this table was stored by TCRdb with only in-frame sequences that have V and J called. A share of the clones is absent; for the studies checked, an unresolved V gene accounts for under half, and the remainder has no known explanation. V and J calls and clone size are given by that table; D and trimming were obtained from the DNA. This sample lists approximately 140,000 clones; less than 95% were detected once. The ten biggest clones cover 0.95% to 1.5% of the sample.

The sequencing used peripheral blood, collected on day 0 of AZD1222 vaccination. The chain links TRBV28 with TRBJ2-7; the junction holds 7 bases that match TRBD1. This TCR came from an adult in good health. The CDR3 has the sequence CASSSRTGRYEQYV. The bases read TGTGCCAGCAGTTCCCGGACAGGACGATACGAGCAGTACGTC.